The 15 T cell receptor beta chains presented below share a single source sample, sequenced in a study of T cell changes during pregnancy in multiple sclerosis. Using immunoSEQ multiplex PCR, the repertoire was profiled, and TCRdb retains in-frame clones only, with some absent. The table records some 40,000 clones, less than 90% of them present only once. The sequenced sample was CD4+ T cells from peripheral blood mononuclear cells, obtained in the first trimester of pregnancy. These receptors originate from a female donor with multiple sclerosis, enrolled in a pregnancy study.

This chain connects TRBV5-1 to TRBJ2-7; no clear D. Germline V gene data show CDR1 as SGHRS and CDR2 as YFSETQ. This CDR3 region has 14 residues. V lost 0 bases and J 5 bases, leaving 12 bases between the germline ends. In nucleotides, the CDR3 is TGCGCCAGCAGCTTGGGTAGTCAGGTAGACGAGCAGTACTTC. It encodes CASSLGSQVDEQYF. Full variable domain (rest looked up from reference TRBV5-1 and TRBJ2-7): KAGVTQTPRYLIKTRGQQVTLSCSPISGHRSVSWYQQTPGQGLQFLFEYFSETQRNKGNFPGRFSGRQFSNSRSEMNVSTLELGDSALYLCASSLGSQVDEQYFGPGTRLTVT.

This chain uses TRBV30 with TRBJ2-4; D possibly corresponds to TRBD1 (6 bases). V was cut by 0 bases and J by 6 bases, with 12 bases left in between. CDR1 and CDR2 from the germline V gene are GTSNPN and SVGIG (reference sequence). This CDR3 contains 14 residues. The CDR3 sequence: CAWSVNGQLNIQYF. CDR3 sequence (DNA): TGTGCCTGGAGTGTAAACGGACAGCTAAACATTCAGTACTTC.

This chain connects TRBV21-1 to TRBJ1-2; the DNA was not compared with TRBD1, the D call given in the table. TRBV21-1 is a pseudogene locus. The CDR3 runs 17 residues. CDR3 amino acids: CASSKGPQGAGEDGYTF. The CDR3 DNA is TGTGCCAGCAGCAAAGGACCCCAGGGGGCGGGTGAAGATGGCTACACCTTC.

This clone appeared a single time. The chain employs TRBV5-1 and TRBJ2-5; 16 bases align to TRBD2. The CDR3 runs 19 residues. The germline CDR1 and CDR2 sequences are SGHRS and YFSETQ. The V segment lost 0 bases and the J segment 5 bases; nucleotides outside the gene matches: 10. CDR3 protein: CASSLAPGLAGGPRETQYF. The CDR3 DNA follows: TGCGCCAGCAGCTTGGCCCCGGGACTAGCGGGAGGGCCACGCGAGACCCAGTACTTC.

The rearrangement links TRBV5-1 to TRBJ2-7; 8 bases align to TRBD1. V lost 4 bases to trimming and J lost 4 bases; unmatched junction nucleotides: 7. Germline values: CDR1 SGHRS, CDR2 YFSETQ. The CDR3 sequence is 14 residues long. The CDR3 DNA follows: TGCGCCAGCAGCGGCACAGGGGGTCGGTACGAGCAGTACTTC. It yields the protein CASSGTGGRYEQYF.

DNA of the CDR3: TGTGCCAGCAGCCGACGGGGGGCAAGTCAGCCCCAGCATTTT. As protein: CASSRRGASQPQHF. This sequence joins TRBV7-2 and TRBJ1-5; possibly TRBD1 for D (6 bases). From germline, CDR1 is SGHTA and CDR2 FQGNSA. Deletions cut 5 bases from V and 6 bases from J, with 14 bases between. The CDR3 has 14 residues.

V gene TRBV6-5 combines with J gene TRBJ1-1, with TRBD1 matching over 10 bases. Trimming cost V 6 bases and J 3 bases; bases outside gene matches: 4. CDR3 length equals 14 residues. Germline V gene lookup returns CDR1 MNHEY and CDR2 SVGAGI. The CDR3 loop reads CASRRTGGHTEAFF. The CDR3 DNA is TGTGCCAGCAGACGGACAGGGGGGCACACTGAAGCTTTCTTT.

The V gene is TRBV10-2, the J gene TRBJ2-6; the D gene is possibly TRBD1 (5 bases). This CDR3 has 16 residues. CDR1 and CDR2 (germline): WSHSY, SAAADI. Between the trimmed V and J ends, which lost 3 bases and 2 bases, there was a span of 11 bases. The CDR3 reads CASSERAGPGANVLTF. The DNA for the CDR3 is TGCGCCAGCAGTGAACGGGCAGGGCCTGGGGCCAACGTCCTGACTTTC.

The CDR3 nucleotides read TGTGCCAGCCTACCCAGATTCCGGCGGGCCGGCCCAATAGGGCAGTTCTTC. It codes for CASLPRFRRAGPIGQFF. The chain joins TRBV18 to TRBJ2-1, with D possibly matching TRBD2 (5 bases). This CDR3 spans 17 amino acids. Germline V gene lookup returns CDR1 KGHSH and CDR2 LQKENI. The ends were cut back, 8 bases at V and 12 bases at J, with 32 bases in the middle.

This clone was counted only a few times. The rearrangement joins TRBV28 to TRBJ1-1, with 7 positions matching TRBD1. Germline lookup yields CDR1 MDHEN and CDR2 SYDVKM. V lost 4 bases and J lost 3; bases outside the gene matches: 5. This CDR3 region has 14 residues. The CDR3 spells CASSSAGGHTEAFF. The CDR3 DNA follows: TGTGCCAGCAGTTCTGCAGGGGGGCACACTGAAGCTTTCTTT.

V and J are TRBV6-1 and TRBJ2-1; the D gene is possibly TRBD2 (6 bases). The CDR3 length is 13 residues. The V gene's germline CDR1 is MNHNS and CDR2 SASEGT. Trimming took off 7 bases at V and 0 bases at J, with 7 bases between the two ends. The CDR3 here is CASKTSSYNEQFF. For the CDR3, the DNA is TGTGCCAGCAAGACTAGCTCCTACAATGAGCAGTTCTTC.

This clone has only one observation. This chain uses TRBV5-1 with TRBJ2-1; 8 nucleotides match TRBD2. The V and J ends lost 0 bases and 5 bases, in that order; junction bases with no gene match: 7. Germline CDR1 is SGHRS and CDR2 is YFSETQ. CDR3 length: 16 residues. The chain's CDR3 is CASSLVPGGPNNEQFF. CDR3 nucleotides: TGCGCCAGCAGCTTGGTTCCGGGGGGGCCCAACAATGAGCAGTTCTTC.

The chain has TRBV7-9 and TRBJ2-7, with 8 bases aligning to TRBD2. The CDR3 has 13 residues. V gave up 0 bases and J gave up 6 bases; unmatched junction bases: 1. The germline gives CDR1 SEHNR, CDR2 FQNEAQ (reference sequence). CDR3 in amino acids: CASSLALAGEQYF. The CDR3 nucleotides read TGTGCCAGCAGCTTAGCGCTAGCGGGCGAGCAGTACTTC.

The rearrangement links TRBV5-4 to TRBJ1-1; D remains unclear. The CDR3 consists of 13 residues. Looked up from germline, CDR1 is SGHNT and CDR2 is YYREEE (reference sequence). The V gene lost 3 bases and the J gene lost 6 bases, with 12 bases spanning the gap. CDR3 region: CASSSPVGAEAFF. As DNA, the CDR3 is TGTGCCAGCAGCTCCCCGGTGGGAGCTGAAGCTTTCTTT.

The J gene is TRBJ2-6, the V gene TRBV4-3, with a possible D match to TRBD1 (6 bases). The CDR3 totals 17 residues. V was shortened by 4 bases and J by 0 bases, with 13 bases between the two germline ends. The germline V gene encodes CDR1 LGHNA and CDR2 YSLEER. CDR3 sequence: CASSPNRANSGANVLTF. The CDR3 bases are TGCGCCAGCAGCCCAAACAGGGCTAACTCTGGGGCCAACGTCCTGACTTTC.